This T cell receptor beta chain is drawn from a study of T cell repertoires in cytomegalovirus infection. Turning to the study itself: It was recently identified HLA-C-restricted and well-studied HLA-B-restricted CMV epitopes that the study used. Matching HLA type, along with CMV infection, was indicated by public TCR beta signatures. Whole-study findings and limits: Ex vivo, HLA-C-restricted CMV-specific TCR beta clonotypes prevailed over the rest of the response.

This clonotype was seen more than once but under ten times. Its cognate antigen is unknown. TCRdb re-analysed the reads in MiXCR, keeping a single row per CDR3 protein. The sample yields roughly 34,000 distinct CDR3 sequences, over 50% seen once. The specimen was CD8+ T cells from cultured PBMCs, collected from culture after CMV antigen stimulation. This TCR was sampled from a human donor in good health (CMV status not recorded). Some clones in this sample may be carry-over from other donors' samples.

Here the CDR3 DNA reads TGTGCCAGCAGACGTGGAGTCTTTACCGCCACAGATACGCAGTATTTT. Protein product: CASRRGVFTATDTQYF. V is TRBV6-5 and J is TRBJ2-3; D is undetermined. The ends were cut back, 6 bases at V and 2 bases at J, with 18 bases in the middle. The CDR3 consists of 16 residues. CDR1 MNHEY and CDR2 SVGAGI come from the germline V gene.